What follows are 21 T cell receptor beta chains derived from one specimen sequenced in a study of cytomegalovirus exposure and HLA in healthy donors. The study ran its PCR with 60 Vbeta and 13 Jbeta primers. Here immunoSEQ multiplex PCR was the method, and the copy in TCRdb shows in-frame clones only, minus some. This table holds roughly 130,000 clones, roughly four fifths found once. Sequenced material: PBMCs. The receptors shown here come from a woman between 45 and 60 years old in good health and CMV-seronegative.

This clone was observed a handful of times. The chain couples TRBV4-3 to TRBJ2-1, with 9 positions matching TRBD2. Germline CDR1 and CDR2: LGHNA and YSLEER. Losses at the gene ends were 0 bases for V and 12 bases for J; bases not matched to a gene: 15. The CDR3 consists of 17 residues. CDR3 coding DNA: TGCGCCAGCAGCCAAGAACCTAGCGGGGCAGGGGGTTCAGGGCAGTTCTTC. It specifies CASSQEPSGAGGSGQFF.

The rearrangement uses TRBV27 and TRBJ2-7; perhaps TRBD2 as D (5 bases). The CDR3 contains 14 residues. From germline, CDR1 is MNHEY and CDR2 SMNVEV (reference sequence). Trimming stripped 7 bases from V and 2 bases from J, with 15 bases between. CDR3 residues: CASNQGGSPYEQYF. The CDR3 coding sequence is TGTGCCAGCAACCAAGGAGGATCTCCCTACGAGCAGTACTTC.

The genes are TRBV27 and TRBJ2-7; D is uncertain. The V end was cut by 6 bases, the J end by 0 bases, with 12 bases between. Germline CDR1 and CDR2: MNHEY and SMNVEV (reference sequence). This CDR3 comprises 14 residues. CDR3 nucleotides: TGTGCCAGCAGCCGTGGGCTACTCTCCTACGAGCAGTACTTC. Amino acid sequence: CASSRGLLSYEQYF.

This clone was seen a handful of times. V gene TRBV29-1 combines with J gene TRBJ2-2; 7 bases fit TRBD2. Germline-derived CDR1 and CDR2 are SQVTM and ANQGSEA. V was pared by 6 bases and J by 3 bases, with 7 bases of the junction left unmatched. The CDR3 covers 14 residues. This chain's CDR3 is CSVPRGGDTGELFF. The CDR3 bases are TGCAGCGTCCCCCGGGGAGGGGACACCGGGGAGCTGTTTTTT.

This chain connects TRBV2 to TRBJ1-5, with D perhaps TRBD1 (6 bases). Per the germline V gene, CDR1 is SNHLY and CDR2 is FYNNEI. This CDR3 spans 18 amino acids. V gave up 4 bases and J gave up 0 bases, with 19 bases separating them. The CDR3 coding sequence is TGTGCCAGCAGTGGACACAAGACAGGAACTTATAGCAATCAGCCCCAGCATTTT. Protein sequence: CASSGHKTGTYSNQPQHF. The entire variable domain, with the rest obtained from reference TRBV2 and TRBJ1-5, is as follows: EPEVTQTPSHQVTQMGQEVILRCVPISNHLYFYWYRQILGQKVEFLVSFYNNEISEKSEIFDDQFSVERPDGSNFTLKIRSTKLEDSAMYFCASSGHKTGTYSNQPQHFGDGTRLSIL.

The V call is TRBV4-3, the J call TRBJ2-3; tentatively, D is TRBD2 (7 bases). Trimming removed 3 bases at V and 5 bases at J, with 21 bases between. This CDR3 is built from 17 residues. Germline V gene sequence: CDR1 LGHNA, CDR2 YSLEER. Here the CDR3 DNA reads TGCGCCAGCAGCCATGGCGGGGGCGGGAGTGTTGGAGATACGCAGTATTTT. Translating it yields CASSHGGGGSVGDTQYF.

The table lists this clone with a count of one. The V gene is TRBV19, the J gene TRBJ2-3; 12 bases align to TRBD2. V shed 2 bases, J shed 2 bases, and the junction held 14 bases outside the gene matches. The CDR3 totals 20 residues. Germline assignment: CDR1 LNHDA and CDR2 SQIVND (reference sequence). The CDR3 spells CASSIIPGLAGRENTDTQYF. CDR3 DNA: TGTGCCAGTAGTATAATCCCCGGACTAGCGGGACGGGAGAACACAGATACGCAGTATTTT.

This sequence joins TRBV7-2 and TRBJ2-7; TRBD2 matches 7 bases. Trimming removed 4 bases from V and 1 base from J; junction bases left unmatched: 7. CDR3 length equals 15 residues. Germline CDR1 and CDR2: SGHTA and FQGNSA. The CDR3 coding sequence is TGTGCCAGCAGCTCGCCGGGCGGGAGATCCTACGAGCAGTACTTC. Translating gives CASSSPGGRSYEQYF.

The chain couples TRBV2 to TRBJ2-2; 13 positions agree with TRBD2. Germline CDR1 is SNHLY and CDR2 is FYNNEI. V was clipped by 8 bases and J by 7 bases; unmatched bases: 4. CDR3 size: 14 residues. CDR3 nucleotide sequence: TGTGCCAGCGGGACTAGCGGGACGGGCGGGGAGCTGTTTTTT. This gives the protein CASGTSGTGGELFF.

The rearrangement joins TRBV28 to TRBJ2-3; TRBD1 matches 9 bases. Trimming removed 9 bases from V and 5 bases from J; junction bases left unmatched: 12. In germline, CDR1 is MDHEN, CDR2 SYDVKM. The CDR3 sequence is 15 residues long. CDR3 protein: CASHWGQGFQDTQYF. CDR3 DNA: TGTGCCAGTCACTGGGGACAGGGCTTTCAAGATACGCAGTATTTT.

This clone came up once. The chain links TRBV7-9 to TRBJ1-5; D might be TRBD1 (6 bases). CDR3 length equals 15 residues. The germline V gene has CDR1 SEHNR and CDR2 FQNEAQ (reference sequence). Trimming stripped 8 bases from V and 0 bases from J, with 14 bases between. CDR3 nucleotide sequence: TGTGCCAGCGCACCAGGGACAAATAGCAATCAGCCCCAGCATTTT. Protein product: CASAPGTNSNQPQHF.

In its sample, this clone was seen a few times. The V call is TRBV15, the J call TRBJ1-1; 8 positions match TRBD1. The CDR3 spans 14 residues. V shed 4 bases and J 1 base; nucleotides not matched to a gene: 2. From germline, CDR1 is LNHNV and CDR2 YYDKDF (reference sequence). The CDR3 sequence is CATSTRGQNTEAFF. CDR3 coding DNA: TGTGCCACCAGCACCAGGGGGCAGAACACTGAAGCTTTCTTT.

The V call is TRBV19, the J call TRBJ1-1; D gene uncertain. This CDR3 has 14 residues. V lost 1 base, J lost 1 base, and 7 bases lay in between. CDR1 and CDR2 from the germline V gene are LNHDA and SQIVND (reference sequence). The CDR3 spells CASSIGTQNTEAFF. CDR3 nucleotides: TGTGCCAGTAGTATAGGAACACAGAACACTGAAGCTTTCTTT.

The rearrangement joins TRBV29-1 to TRBJ2-1; the match to TRBD2 covers 8 bases. V gave up 7 bases and J gave up 8 bases; unmatched junction bases: 13. CDR1 SQVTM and CDR2 ANQGSEA come from the germline V gene. This CDR3 is built from 14 residues. The CDR3 sequence: CSALLAAQEHEQFF. The CDR3 nucleotides are TGCAGCGCCCTACTAGCGGCCCAGGAACATGAGCAGTTCTTC.

The chain joins TRBV7-8 to TRBJ1-1; no reliable D call. The CDR3 is made up of 15 amino acids. Per the germline V gene, CDR1 is SGHVS and CDR2 is FQNEAQ. V was trimmed by 5 bases and J by 0 bases, leaving 13 bases between them. CDR3 coding DNA: TGTGCCAGCAGCCTTCGGGTTCTTATGAACACTGAAGCTTTCTTT. Protein sequence: CASSLRVLMNTEAFF.

The chain uses TRBV29-1 and TRBJ1-4; TRBD1 matches at 8 bases. The CDR3 length is 13 residues. V shed 6 bases, J shed 5 bases, and the junction held 5 bases outside the gene matches. Per germline, CDR1 SQVTM and CDR2 ANQGSEA. The CDR3, as DNA: TGCAGCGTAGAGGACAGGGAAAATGAAAAACTGTTTTTT. It yields the protein CSVEDRENEKLFF.

The gene calls are TRBV19 and TRBJ1-4; no reliable D call. V lost 1 base to trimming and J lost 8 bases, with 8 bases between them. The CDR3 consists of 13 residues. Per germline, CDR1 LNHDA and CDR2 SQIVND (reference sequence). The CDR3 nucleotides are TGTGCCAGTAGTATAGGGAGAGGAGAAAAACTGTTTTTT. Translated: CASSIGRGEKLFF. Full variable domain (outside the CDR3, taken from reference TRBV19 and TRBJ1-4): DGGITQSPKYLFRKEGQNVTLSCEQNLNHDAMYWYRQDPGQGLRLIYYSQIVNDFQKGDIAEGYSVSREKKESFPLTVTSAQKNPTAFYLCASSIGRGEKLFFGSGTQLSVL.

Comments on this clone: Distinct nucleotide sequences in the sample also encode this CDR3. The chain uses TRBV5-4 and TRBJ2-2; TRBD1 matches at 9 bases. Per the germline V gene, CDR1 is SGHNT and CDR2 is YYREEE (reference sequence). The length of the CDR3 is 15 residues. Trimming at V came to 4 bases and at J to 4 bases, leaving 5 bases not matched to a gene. CDR3 sequence (DNA): TGTGCCAGCAGCCCCGGGACAGGGTCCACCGGGGAGCTGTTTTTT. It yields the protein CASSPGTGSTGELFF.

This clone was detected a few times. The chain has TRBV7-9 and TRBJ2-2, with 11 bases identical to TRBD1. Unmatched junction bases numbered 6, after V lost 4 bases and J lost 8 bases. This CDR3 has 15 amino acids. Germline V gives CDR1 SEHNR, CDR2 FQNEAQ (reference sequence). The CDR3, as DNA: TGTGCCAGCAGCTCCGGGACAGGGGGTTTTGGGGAGCTGTTTTTT. It encodes CASSSGTGGFGELFF.

The CDR3 is CATSRDRGSYNEQFF. The DNA of the CDR3 is TGTGCCACCAGCAGAGATAGAGGGTCCTACAATGAGCAGTTCTTC. The chain links TRBV15 to TRBJ2-1; TRBD2 might be the D (5 bases). The CDR3 is 15 residues long. From germline, CDR1 is LNHNV and CDR2 YYDKDF (reference sequence). V gave up 0 bases and J gave up 1 base, with 7 bases separating them.

In regard to this clone: One end of the junction varies from germline; a read error may be responsible. The CDR3 region is CSAVDSNQPQNF. DNA for the CDR3: TGCAGCGCAGTTGACAGCAATCAGCCCCAGAATTTT. V gene TRBV29-1 combines with J gene TRBJ1-5, with D possibly matching TRBD1 (5 bases). The CDR3 consists of 12 residues. CDR1 is SQVTM and CDR2 is ANQGSEA in the germline V gene.